Each of the 32 T cell receptor beta chains below was sequenced from the same sample in a study of T cell responses to AZD1222 COVID-19 vaccine. Sequencing used immunoSEQ multiplex PCR; TCRdb keeps in-frame clones, though not all of them. The table lists some 120,000 clones, roughly 91% of them singletons, with 1% to 1.5% in the top ten. This specimen was peripheral blood, taken on day 0 of AZD1222 vaccination. The receptors shown here come from an adult in good health.

V usage is TRBV29-1 and J usage is TRBJ2-7; 8 nucleotides line up with TRBD1. CDR3 size: 12 residues. Germline trimming cut 7 bases from V and 5 bases from J; bases unmatched to any gene: 7. The germline CDR1 and CDR2 sequences are SQVTM and ANQGSEA. The CDR3 reads CSAAGGWNEQYF. CDR3 sequence (DNA): TGCAGCGCCGCAGGGGGCTGGAACGAGCAGTACTTC.

The J gene is TRBJ1-3, the V gene TRBV7-9; TRBD1 matches 7 bases. The CDR3 length is 15 residues. CDR1 and CDR2 from the germline V gene are SEHNR and FQNEAQ (reference sequence). V lost 3 bases and J lost 7; bases outside the gene matches: 9. CDR3 sequence (DNA): TGTGCCAGCAGCTTCGGGACAGCCGGAGACAACACCATATATTTT. It encodes CASSFGTAGDNTIYF.

This clone showed up many times. This chain joins TRBV6-2 or TRBV6-3 and TRBJ2-5, with 9 bases lining up with TRBD2. CDR1 is MNHEY, CDR2 SVGEGT, per germline. This CDR3 is 15 amino acids long. The V segment lost 0 bases and the J segment 5 bases; nucleotides outside the gene matches: 4. The CDR3 is CASSYSGGGAETQYF. The CDR3 DNA is TGTGCCAGCAGTTACTCTGGCGGGGGGGCGGAGACCCAGTACTTC.

Written as DNA, the CDR3 is TGTGCCAGCAGTGAATCCGGCACTTTAGGCGGCTACACCTTC. Translated, it gives CASSESGTLGGYTF. The genes are TRBV2 and TRBJ1-2; D not resolved. Trimming pared 2 bases from V and 8 bases from J, leaving 15 bases between. Germline CDR1 and CDR2: SNHLY and FYNNEI. The CDR3 consists of 14 residues.

The CDR3 is CASSLTGNHEQFF. The CDR3 DNA is TGTGCCAGCAGCTTGACAGGTAATCATGAGCAGTTCTTC. The genes are TRBV5-4 and TRBJ2-1; TRBD1 is a possible D gene (5 bases). From germline, CDR1 is SGHNT and CDR2 YYREEE (reference sequence). The V and J ends lost 1 base and 8 bases respectively, with 10 bases between them. This CDR3 is 13 amino acids long.

This sequence joins TRBV9 and TRBJ1-1, with 8 bases aligning to TRBD1. V was clipped by 0 bases and J by 5 bases; unmatched bases: 0. CDR1 and CDR2 from the germline V gene are SGDLS and YYNGEE. The CDR3 totals 13 residues. The CDR3 sequence is CASSVGQGTEAFF. In nucleotides, the CDR3 is TGTGCCAGCAGCGTAGGACAGGGGACTGAAGCTTTCTTT.

This chain connects TRBV27 to TRBJ1-2; D unresolved. Trimming cost V 8 bases and J 5 bases, with 12 bases left between them. CDR1 and CDR2 from the germline V gene are MNHEY and SMNVEV (reference sequence). CDR3 length: 12 amino acids. DNA for the CDR3: TGTGCCAGCGGTCGACTCTATTATGGCTACACCTTC. Translation: CASGRLYYGYTF.

This clone was detected once. V gene TRBV6-5 combines with J gene TRBJ1-2; D may be TRBD1 (5 bases). The CDR3 contains 14 residues. Germline V gene data show CDR1 as MNHEY and CDR2 as SVGAGI. Trimming removed 6 bases at V and 4 bases at J, with 15 bases between. In DNA, the CDR3 is TGTGCCAGCAGCCTAACGACAGAGATCTATGGCTACACCTTC. This sequence encodes CASSLTTEIYGYTF.

The CDR3 loop reads CASSSYRNQPQHF. The CDR3 coding sequence is TGTGCCAGCAGCTCCTACCGAAATCAGCCCCAGCATTTT. The chain has TRBV6-5 and TRBJ1-5; no reliable D call. Looked up from germline, CDR1 is MNHEY and CDR2 is SVGAGI. V lost 6 bases and J lost 4, with 10 bases in between. The CDR3 runs to 13 residues.

This sequence joins TRBV3-1 (or the pseudogene TRBV3-2) and TRBJ2-5, with 11 bases aligning to TRBD2. Germline V gene lookup returns CDR1 LGHDT and CDR2 YNNKEL (reference sequence). After removal of 7 bases from V and 1 base from J, the junction contained 2 bases not matched to a gene. This CDR3 is built from 14 residues. DNA for the CDR3: TGTGCCAGCAAGACTAGCGGGGTCCAAGAGACCCAGTACTTC. This gives the protein CASKTSGVQETQYF.

V gene TRBV7-9 combines with J gene TRBJ2-5; D could derive from TRBD1 or TRBD2 (5 bases each). The CDR3 consists of 12 residues. CDR1 is SEHNR and CDR2 is FQNEAQ in the germline V gene (reference sequence). Trimming left V 5 bases short and J 6 bases short, with 10 bases between. For the CDR3, the DNA is TGTGCCAGCAGCGGGACCCCCAAGACCCAGTACTTC. Protein sequence: CASSGTPKTQYF.

The chain joins TRBV5-1 to TRBJ1-4; perhaps TRBD1 as D (5 bases). This CDR3 contains 16 residues. In germline, CDR1 is SGHRS, CDR2 YFSETQ. With 0 bases removed from V and 6 bases from J, the gap between germline ends came to 15 bases. In DNA form, the CDR3 reads TGCGCCAGCAGCTTGGGGAGCGGGGGTTCCGATGAAAAACTGTTTTTT. Its protein is CASSLGSGGSDEKLFF.

The V and J genes are TRBV19 and TRBJ1-5, with 9 bases that match TRBD1. Germline lookup yields CDR1 LNHDA and CDR2 SQIVND (reference sequence). The CDR3 sequence is 13 residues long. After removal of 6 bases from V and 7 bases from J, the junction contained 4 bases not matched to a gene. CDR3 sequence reads: CASSRTGVQPQHF. CDR3 sequence (DNA): TGTGCCAGTAGCCGGACAGGGGTCCAGCCCCAGCATTTT. Together with reference TRBV19 and TRBJ1-5, the CDR3 gives the full variable domain: DGGITQSPKYLFRKEGQNVTLSCEQNLNHDAMYWYRQDPGQGLRLIYYSQIVNDFQKGDIAEGYSVSREKKESFPLTVTSAQKNPTAFYLCASSRTGVQPQHFGDGTRLSIL.

The chain recombines TRBV5-8 with TRBJ1-1, with unresolved D. The CDR3 extends over 14 amino acids. V was trimmed by 2 bases and J by 1 base, leaving 9 bases between them. CDR1 and CDR2 (germline): SGHTS, YDEGEE. The CDR3 coding sequence is TGTGCCAGCAGCTTACTGGCTCCGAACACTGAAGCTTTCTTT. Amino acids: CASSLLAPNTEAFF. The full variable domain, completed using reference TRBV5-8 and TRBJ1-1, is EAGVTQSPTHLIKTRGQQATLRCSPISGHTSVYWYQQALGLGLQFLLWYDEGEERNRGNFPPRFSGRQFPNYSSELNVNALELEDSALYLCASSLLAPNTEAFFGQGTRLTVV.

J is TRBJ2-2 and V is TRBV12-5; no reliable D call. V lost 1 base to trimming and J lost 10 bases, with 7 bases between them. The CDR3 loop spans 12 amino acids. Germline loops: CDR1 LGHNT, CDR2 FRNRAP. CDR3 loop: CASGLGTPELFF. The DNA for the CDR3 is TGTGCTAGTGGTTTGGGTACACCGGAGCTGTTTTTT.

The rearrangement uses TRBV6-5 and TRBJ1-6; weak D call: TRBD1 (5 bases). Germline V gives CDR1 MNHEY, CDR2 SVGAGI. With 8 bases removed from V and 11 bases from J, the gap between germline ends came to 16 bases. The CDR3 loop spans 13 amino acids. The CDR3 spells CASWGTNTPPLHF. The DNA for the CDR3 is TGTGCCAGCTGGGGGACCAATACCCCACCCCTCCACTTT.

The chain combines TRBV7-2 with TRBJ2-1; tentatively, D is TRBD1 (6 bases). V lost 7 bases, J lost 5 bases, and 15 bases lay in between. Germline V gives CDR1 SGHTA, CDR2 FQGNSA. CDR3 length: 14 amino acids. CDR3 nucleotides: TGTGCCAGCACACCCCAGGCAGGGGACAATGAGCAGTTCTTC. Amino acid sequence: CASTPQAGDNEQFF.

The chain combines TRBV12-5 with TRBJ2-7; the D is unclear. Trimming removed 5 bases from V and 0 bases from J, with 14 bases in between. This CDR3 is 15 amino acids long. In germline, CDR1 is LGHNT, CDR2 FRNRAP. This CDR3 is CASGMPVSLSYEQYF. The CDR3 nucleotides read TGTGCTAGTGGTATGCCGGTTAGTCTCTCCTACGAGCAGTACTTC.

This clone was seen just once. V usage is TRBV28 and J usage is TRBJ2-1; 11 positions match TRBD2. CDR1 and CDR2 from the germline V gene are MDHEN and SYDVKM. Unmatched junction bases numbered 6, after V lost 4 bases and J lost 7 bases. The CDR3 is 15 amino acids. The CDR3 DNA reads TGTGCCAGCAGTTCTCTAGCGGGGGGAGGAAATGAGCAGTTCTTC. Translating gives CASSSLAGGGNEQFF.

This chain connects TRBV4-1 to TRBJ2-1; D is ambiguous. This CDR3 comprises 14 residues. Germline-derived CDR1 and CDR2 are MGHRA and YSYEKL. Trimming left V 0 bases short and J 8 bases short, with 11 bases between. CDR3 in amino acids: CASSQEGLIDEQFF. The CDR3 DNA sequence: TGCGCCAGCAGCCAAGAGGGCCTAATCGATGAGCAGTTCTTC.

This clone was detected only once. This chain uses TRBV6-1 with TRBJ2-7; TRBD2 aligns across 7 bases. The CDR3 covers 17 residues. After removal of 4 bases from V and 0 bases from J, the junction contained 12 bases not matched to a gene. Germline CDR1 and CDR2: MNHNS and SASEGT. The CDR3 region has the DNA TGTGCCAGCAGTGCCCCGGGAGGCAGGGACGTCTCCTACGAGCAGTACTTC. It encodes CASSAPGGRDVSYEQYF.

This chain joins TRBV9 and TRBJ2-1; 11 bases agree with TRBD2. The CDR3 consists of 15 residues. V lost 2 bases and J lost 9; bases outside the gene matches: 7. Per germline, CDR1 SGDLS and CDR2 YYNGEE. The CDR3 DNA sequence: TGTGCCAGCAGCGTTCGTAGCGGGGGGGCAACTGAGCAGTTCTTC. Amino acid sequence: CASSVRSGGATEQFF.

The chain employs TRBV5-4 and TRBJ2-1; D uncertain. The length of the CDR3 is 11 residues. The V gene lost 1 base and the J gene lost 6 bases, with 2 bases spanning the gap. CDR1 and CDR2 (germline): SGHNT, YYREEE (reference sequence). CDR3 sequence (DNA): TGTGCCAGCAGCTTGACCAATGAGCAGTTCTTC. Translation gives CASSLTNEQFF.

The V and J genes are TRBV29-1 and TRBJ1-1; D perhaps matches TRBD1 (6 bases). CDR3 length: 9 residues. The germline V gene has CDR1 SQVTM and CDR2 ANQGSEA. The V end lost 5 bases, the J end lost 8 bases, and 6 bases lay between the germline ends. The CDR3 nucleotides read TGCAGCGTTACAGGGGAAGCTTTCTTT. Translating gives CSVTGEAFF.

The chain employs TRBV11-1 and TRBJ1-1; D unresolved. In germline, CDR1 is SGHAT, CDR2 FQDESV (reference sequence). The length of the CDR3 is 12 residues. The V and J ends lost 1 base and 4 bases respectively, with 4 bases between them. CDR3 amino acids: CASSLGRTEAFF. Written as DNA, the CDR3 is TGTGCCAGCAGCTTAGGCCGCACTGAAGCTTTCTTT.

V gene TRBV6-5 combines with J gene TRBJ2-2; maybe TRBD1 (5 bases). V was pared by 11 bases and J by 1 base, with 11 bases between. Germline CDR1 reads MNHEY; CDR2 reads SVGAGI. This CDR3 is 13 amino acids long. The CDR3 nucleotides read TGTGCCGGGCGCAGGGAGAACACCGGGGAGCTGTTTTTT. Translating gives CAGRRENTGELFF.

This chain joins TRBV27 and TRBJ1-1; D unresolved. The germline CDR1 and CDR2 sequences are MNHEY and SMNVEV (reference sequence). The CDR3 length is 13 residues. Trimming removed 0 bases from V and 8 bases from J, with 10 bases in between. The CDR3 sequence is CASSLSGGREAFF. CDR3 DNA sequence: TGTGCCAGCAGTTTATCAGGTGGCAGGGAAGCTTTCTTT.

V gene TRBV6-1 combines with J gene TRBJ1-2; the D is unclear. This CDR3 comprises 17 residues. Trimming removed 2 bases at V and 0 bases at J, with 16 bases between. In germline, CDR1 is MNHNS, CDR2 SASEGT. The DNA of the CDR3 is TGTGCCAGCAGTGAAAGGCGTATTGGAGGACCTAACTATGGCTACACCTTC. This translates into CASSERRIGGPNYGYTF.

V is TRBV4-2 and J is TRBJ2-2; D is uncertain. Germline V gives CDR1 LGHNA, CDR2 YNFKEQ. CDR3 length equals 16 residues. Trimming left V 5 bases short and J 4 bases short, with 17 bases between. The CDR3 DNA reads as TGTGCCAGCAGCGAGTCGGCAGCATCTCTCACCGGGGAGCTGTTTTTT. It encodes CASSESAASLTGELFF.

This chain joins TRBV7-2 and TRBJ2-2, with D possibly TRBD2 on 7 matching bases. The V gene lost 5 bases and the J gene lost 4 bases, with 11 bases spanning the gap. This CDR3 region has 14 residues. Germline CDR1 is SGHTA and CDR2 is FQGNSA. CDR3 nucleotides: TGTGCCAGCAGCGGGGGGGCTCGCACCGGGGAGCTGTTTTTT. Translation: CASSGGARTGELFF.

This chain uses TRBV7-8 with TRBJ1-5, with 9 positions matching TRBD1. From germline, CDR1 is SGHVS and CDR2 FQNEAQ. With 4 bases clipped from V and 6 bases from J, the junction kept 7 bases outside the gene matches. The CDR3 runs to 15 residues. CDR3 sequence: CASSSDRGSSQPQHF. DNA of the CDR3: TGTGCCAGCAGCTCGGACAGGGGTTCGAGTCAGCCCCAGCATTTT. Full variable domain (rest looked up from reference TRBV7-8 and TRBJ1-5): GAGVSQSPRYKVAKRGQDVALRCDPISGHVSLFWYQQALGQGPEFLTYFQNEAQLDKSGLPSDRFFAERPEGSVSTLKIQRTQQEDSAVYLCASSSDRGSSQPQHFGDGTRLSIL.

The chain combines TRBV7-9 with TRBJ2-6; 8 nucleotides agree with TRBD1. The J segment lost 0 bases and the V segment lost 5 bases, leaving 9 bases of the junction unmatched. The CDR3 sequence is 18 residues long. Germline V gene data show CDR1 as SEHNR and CDR2 as FQNEAQ (reference sequence). The CDR3 DNA follows: TGTGCCAGCAGCAGACAGGGGCGAGGTATCTCTGGGGCCAACGTCCTGACTTTC. It codes for CASSRQGRGISGANVLTF.